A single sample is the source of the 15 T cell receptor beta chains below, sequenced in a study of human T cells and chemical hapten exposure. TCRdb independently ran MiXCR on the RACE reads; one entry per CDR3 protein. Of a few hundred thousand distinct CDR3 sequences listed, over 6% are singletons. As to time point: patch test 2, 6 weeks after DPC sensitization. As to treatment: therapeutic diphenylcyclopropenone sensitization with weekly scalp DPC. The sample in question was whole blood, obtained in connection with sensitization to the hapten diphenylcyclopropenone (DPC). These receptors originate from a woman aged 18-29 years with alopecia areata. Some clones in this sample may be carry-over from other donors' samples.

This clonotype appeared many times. For the CDR3, the DNA is TGCGCCAGCAGTCAGGGGGTTGAAGCTTTCTTT. Protein sequence: CASSQGVEAFF. The V gene is TRBV4-3, the J gene TRBJ1-1, with 7 nucleotides matching TRBD1. Germline values: CDR1 LGHNA, CDR2 YSLEER. The ends lost 6 bases at V and 7 bases at J; junction bases unmatched: 2. The CDR3 is 11 amino acids.

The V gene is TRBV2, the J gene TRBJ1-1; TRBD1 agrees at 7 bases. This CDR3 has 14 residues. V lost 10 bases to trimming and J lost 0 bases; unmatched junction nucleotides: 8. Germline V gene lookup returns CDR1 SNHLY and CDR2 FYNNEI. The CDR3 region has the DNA TGTGCCACTGCGGTACAGGGGATGAACACTGAAGCTTTCTTT. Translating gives CATAVQGMNTEAFF.

The CDR3 nucleotides read TGCGCCAGCAGCTTGGATCCGGGGACGCAAGAGACCCAGTACTTC. Amino acid sequence: CASSLDPGTQETQYF. This chain uses TRBV5-1 with TRBJ2-5; tentatively, D is TRBD1 or TRBD2 (5 bases each). This CDR3 has 15 residues. The V end lost 0 bases, the J end lost 2 bases, and 11 bases lay between the germline ends. The V gene's germline CDR1 is SGHRS and CDR2 YFSETQ. The full variable domain, with the rest looked up from reference TRBV5-1 and TRBJ2-5, is KAGVTQTPRYLIKTRGQQVTLSCSPISGHRSVSWYQQTPGQGLQFLFEYFSETQRNKGNFPGRFSGRQFSNSRSEMNVSTLELGDSALYLCASSLDPGTQETQYFGPGTRLLVL.

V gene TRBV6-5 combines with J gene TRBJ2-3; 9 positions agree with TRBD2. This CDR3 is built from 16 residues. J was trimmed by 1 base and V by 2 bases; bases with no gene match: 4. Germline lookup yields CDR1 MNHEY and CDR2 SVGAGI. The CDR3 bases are TGTGCCAGCAGTTACGATTCTAGCGGGGGCACAGATACGCAGTATTTT. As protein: CASSYDSSGGTDTQYF.

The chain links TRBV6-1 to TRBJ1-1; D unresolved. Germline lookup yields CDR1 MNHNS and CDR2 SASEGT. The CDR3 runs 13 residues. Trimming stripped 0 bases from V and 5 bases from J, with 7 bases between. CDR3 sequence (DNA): TGTGCCAGCAGTGAAGCGTTTTGGACTGAAGCTTTCTTT. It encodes CASSEAFWTEAFF.

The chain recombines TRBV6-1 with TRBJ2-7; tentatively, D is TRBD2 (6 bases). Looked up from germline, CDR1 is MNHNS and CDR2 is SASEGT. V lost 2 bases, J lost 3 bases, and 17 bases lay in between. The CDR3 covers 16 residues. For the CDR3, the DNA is TGTGCCAGCAGTGAACACGTGGGAGGTATGATCTACGAGCAGTACTTC. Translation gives CASSEHVGGMIYEQYF.

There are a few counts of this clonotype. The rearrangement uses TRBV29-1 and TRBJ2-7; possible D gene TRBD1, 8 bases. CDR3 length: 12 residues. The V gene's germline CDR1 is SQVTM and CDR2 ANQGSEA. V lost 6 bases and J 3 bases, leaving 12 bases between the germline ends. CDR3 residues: CSVTGEGYEQYF. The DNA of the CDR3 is TGCAGCGTGACAGGGGAGGGCTACGAGCAGTACTTC.

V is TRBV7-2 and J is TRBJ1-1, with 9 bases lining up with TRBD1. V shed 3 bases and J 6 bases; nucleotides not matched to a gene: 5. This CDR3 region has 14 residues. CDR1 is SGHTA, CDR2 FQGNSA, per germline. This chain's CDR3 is CASSFLQGASEAFF. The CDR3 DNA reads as TGTGCCAGCAGCTTTCTACAGGGGGCTTCTGAAGCTTTCTTT.

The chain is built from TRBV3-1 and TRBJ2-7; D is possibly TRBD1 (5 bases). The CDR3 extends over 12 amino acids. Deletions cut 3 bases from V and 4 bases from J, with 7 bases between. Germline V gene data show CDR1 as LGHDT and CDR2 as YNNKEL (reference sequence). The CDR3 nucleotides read TGTGCCAGCAGCCATACAGGTTACGAGCAGTACTTC. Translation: CASSHTGYEQYF.

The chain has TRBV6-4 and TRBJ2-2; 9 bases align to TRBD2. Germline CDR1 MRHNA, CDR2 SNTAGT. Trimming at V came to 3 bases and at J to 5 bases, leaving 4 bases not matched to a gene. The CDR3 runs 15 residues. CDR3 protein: CASSDASGGTGELFF. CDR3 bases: TGTGCCAGCAGTGATGCGAGCGGGGGGACCGGGGAGCTGTTTTTT.

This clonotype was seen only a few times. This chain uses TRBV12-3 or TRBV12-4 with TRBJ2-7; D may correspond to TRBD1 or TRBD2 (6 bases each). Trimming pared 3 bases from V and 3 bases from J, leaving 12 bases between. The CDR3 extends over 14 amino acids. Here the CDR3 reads CASSFGGTLYEQYF. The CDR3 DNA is TGTGCCAGCAGTTTTGGGGGGACACTCTACGAGCAGTACTTC.

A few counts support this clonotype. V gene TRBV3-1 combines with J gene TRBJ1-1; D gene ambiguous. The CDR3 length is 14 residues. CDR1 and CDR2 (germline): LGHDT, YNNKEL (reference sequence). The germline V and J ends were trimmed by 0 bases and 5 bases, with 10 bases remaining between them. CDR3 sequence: CASSQDRGRTEAFF. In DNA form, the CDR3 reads TGTGCCAGCAGCCAAGATCGAGGAAGGACTGAAGCTTTCTTT. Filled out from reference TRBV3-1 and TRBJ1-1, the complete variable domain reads DTAVSQTPKYLVTQMGNDKSIKCEQNLGHDTMYWYKQDSKKFLKIMFSYNNKELIINETVPNRFSPKSPDKAHLNLHINSLELGDSAVYFCASSQDRGRTEAFFGQGTRLTVV.

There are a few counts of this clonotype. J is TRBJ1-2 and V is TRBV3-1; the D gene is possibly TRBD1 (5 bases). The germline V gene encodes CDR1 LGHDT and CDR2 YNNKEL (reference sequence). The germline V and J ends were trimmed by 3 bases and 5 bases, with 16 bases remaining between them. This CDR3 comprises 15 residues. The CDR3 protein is CASSHLAGAAYGYTF. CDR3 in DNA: TGTGCCAGCAGCCACCTCGCCGGGGCAGCTTATGGCTACACCTTC.

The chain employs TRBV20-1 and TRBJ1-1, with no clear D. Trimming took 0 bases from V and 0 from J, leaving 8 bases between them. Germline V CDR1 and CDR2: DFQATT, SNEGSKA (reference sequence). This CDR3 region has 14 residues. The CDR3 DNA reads TGCAGTGCTAGAGAGTCTCACATGAACACTGAAGCTTTCTTT. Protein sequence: CSARESHMNTEAFF.

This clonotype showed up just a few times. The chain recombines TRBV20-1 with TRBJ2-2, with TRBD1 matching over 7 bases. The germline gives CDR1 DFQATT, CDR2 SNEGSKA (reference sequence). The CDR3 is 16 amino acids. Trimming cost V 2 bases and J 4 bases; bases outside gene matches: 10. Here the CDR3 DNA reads TGCAGTGCTAGACCGCACAGGGGTTCTAGCACCGGGGAGCTGTTTTTT. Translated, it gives CSARPHRGSSTGELFF.